The T cell receptor beta chain under discussion was sequenced for a study of shared clonotypes between healthy human individuals. Study background: Three plates each covered CD4 naive and memory; CD8 naive two, CD8 memory one.

Assay: immunoSEQ multiplex PCR; the TCRdb copy retains only in-frame clones and omits some. The sample shows around 2.1 million clones, nearly 97% of them seen only once. All participating donors were Caucasian adults from Nashville, Tennessee. On this clone: In the same sample, other DNA sequences code for this CDR3.

Sequencing input: naive CD4+ T cells sorted from blood. Subset denoted: CD45RA+ positively selected. The TCR originated in a man younger than 30 in good health.

Written as DNA, the CDR3 is TGTGCCAGCAGTGGACAGGGGGCCGGGGAGCAGTACTTC. Translated: CASSGQGAGEQYF. The V call is TRBV2, the J call TRBJ2-7; 10 bases line up with TRBD1. Trimming cost V 4 bases and J 7 bases; bases outside gene matches: 4. Germline V CDR1 and CDR2: SNHLY, FYNNEI. The CDR3 contains 13 residues. Based on the CDR3 plus reference TRBV2 and TRBJ2-7, the full variable domain is EPEVTQTPSHQVTQMGQEVILRCVPISNHLYFYWYRQILGQKVEFLVSFYNNEISEKSEIFDDQFSVERPDGSNFTLKIRSTKLEDSAMYFCASSGQGAGEQYFGPGTRLTVT.